These T cell receptor beta chains were read from a single sample in a study of cytomegalovirus exposure and HLA in healthy donors. Repertoires were generated with immunoSEQ multiplex PCR, while TCRdb's copy carries only in-frame clones and drops some. This sample has some 80,000 clones, with approximately 80% found just once. The specimen sequenced was PBMCs. These TCRs come from a man in his forties in good health and CMV-seronegative. The CDR3 runs from the conserved cysteine through the conserved F or W. A D gene is named only where the DNA matches it firmly. A clone size is listed for some rows: how often the clone was seen (once, few, many), or a class if it is expanded.

J gene: TRBJ2-7; V gene: TRBV6-6; clone size: once; D gene: NA; CDR3 DNA: TGTGCCAGCAGCACACCGGGAACCTCATACGAGCAGTACTTC; CDR3 protein: CASSTPGTSYEQYF
J gene: TRBJ1-2; V gene: TRBV6-1; clone size: NA; D gene: NA; CDR3 DNA: TGTGCCAGCAGTGAACAGGGATTAAGCTATGGCTACACCTTC; CDR3 protein: CASSEQGLSYGYTF
J gene: TRBJ1-3; V gene: TRBV6-5; clone size: NA; D gene: TRBD1; CDR3 DNA: TGTGCCAGCAGATTCGGGACAGGTGGAAACACCATATATTTT; CDR3 protein: CASRFGTGGNTIYF
J gene: TRBJ2-4; V gene: TRBV18; clone size: NA; D gene: NA; CDR3 DNA: TGTGCCAGCTCACCAGCCCAGGGGAAAAACATTCAGTACTTC; CDR3 protein: CASSPAQGKNIQYF
J gene: TRBJ1-2; V gene: TRBV28; clone size: NA; D gene: TRBD1; CDR3 DNA: TGTGCCAGCAGTTACACAGGGGCCGGCTACACCTTC; CDR3 protein: CASSYTGAGYTF
J gene: TRBJ2-5; V gene: TRBV10-2; clone size: NA; D gene: NA; CDR3 DNA: TGCGCCAGCAGGGCCGGGATCCAAGAGACCCAGTACTTC; CDR3 protein: CASRAGIQETQYF
J gene: TRBJ1-5; V gene: TRBV19; clone size: NA; D gene: NA; CDR3 DNA: TGTGCCAGTAGTATGATCTATAGCAATCAGCCCCAGCATTTT; CDR3 protein: CASSMIYSNQPQHF
J gene: TRBJ2-1; V gene: TRBV6-5; clone size: NA; D gene: NA; CDR3 DNA: TGTGCCAGCAGTTATCCCGACTACTCCAATGAGCAGTTCTTC; CDR3 protein: CASSYPDYSNEQFF
J gene: TRBJ2-7; V gene: TRBV5-6; clone size: NA; D gene: NA; CDR3 DNA: TGTGCCAGCAGCTCCTATTACGAGCAGTACTTC; CDR3 protein: CASSSYYEQYF
J gene: TRBJ1-1; V gene: TRBV9; clone size: NA; D gene: TRBD1; CDR3 DNA: TGTGCCAGCAGCTTTGGACAGGGCATGAACACTGAAGCTTTCTTT; CDR3 protein: CASSFGQGMNTEAFF
J gene: TRBJ2-5; V gene: TRBV6-1; clone size: once; D gene: NA; CDR3 DNA: TGTGCCAGCAGTGATTGGGGGCCGGAGACCCAGTACTTC; CDR3 protein: CASSDWGPETQYF
J gene: TRBJ1-2; V gene: TRBV7-2; clone size: NA; D gene: NA; CDR3 DNA: TGTGCCAGCAGCTTAGGGCAGACAAACTATGGCTACACCTTC; CDR3 protein: CASSLGQTNYGYTF
J gene: TRBJ2-7; V gene: TRBV6-6; clone size: NA; D gene: NA; CDR3 DNA: TGTGCCAGCAAATACAGCTACGAGCAGTACTTC; CDR3 protein: CASKYSYEQYF
J gene: TRBJ1-6; V gene: TRBV30; clone size: NA; D gene: NA; CDR3 DNA: TGTGCCTGGAGGATGAGATTCGGGACTGGCAATAATTCACCCCTCCACTTT; CDR3 protein: CAWRMRFGTGNNSPLHF
J gene: TRBJ2-5; V gene: TRBV11-2; clone size: NA; D gene: TRBD1; CDR3 DNA: TGTGCCAGCAGCTTAGCGTGGGACAGGGGGCAAGAGACCCAGTACTTC; CDR3 protein: CASSLAWDRGQETQYF
J gene: TRBJ1-4; V gene: TRBV18; clone size: NA; D gene: TRBD1; CDR3 DNA: TGTGCCAGCTCACCTGTGACAGGGATTTGGACTAATGAAAAACTGTTTTTT; CDR3 protein: CASSPVTGIWTNEKLFF
J gene: TRBJ2-3; V gene: TRBV6-5; clone size: NA; D gene: NA; CDR3 DNA: TGTGCCAGCAGTTACTCGAACAGTGGGTCAGATACGCAGTATTTT; CDR3 protein: CASSYSNSGSDTQYF
J gene: TRBJ1-1; V gene: TRBV6-5; clone size: NA; D gene: NA; CDR3 DNA: TGTGCCAGCAGCACCCCCCGAGGAGCTTTCTTT; CDR3 protein: CASSTPRGAFF
J gene: TRBJ2-3; V gene: TRBV28; clone size: NA; D gene: NA; CDR3 DNA: TGTGCCAGCAACCAACCCTGGGAGGGGGAAGGCACAGATACGCAGTATTTT; CDR3 protein: CASNQPWEGEGTDTQYF
J gene: TRBJ2-5; V gene: TRBV7-9; clone size: NA; D gene: TRBD1; CDR3 DNA: TGTGCCAGCAGCCACTGGCCGGGACAGGGTAGCAACACACGGGAGACCCAGTACTTC; CDR3 protein: CASSHWPGQGSNTRETQYF
J gene: TRBJ1-5; V gene: TRBV30; clone size: NA; D gene: NA; CDR3 DNA: TGTGCCTTAGGGACATTCAGCAATCAGCCCCAGCATTTT; CDR3 protein: CALGTFSNQPQHF
J gene: TRBJ2-7; V gene: TRBV7-2; clone size: NA; D gene: TRBD1; CDR3 DNA: TGTGCCAGCAGCCGCAGAGGACAGGGCCAGTACTTC; CDR3 protein: CASSRRGQGQYF